The sequence of this T cell receptor (beta chain) was determined in a study of response to subunit inactivated influenza vaccine. Trimming took off 4 bases at V and 1 base at J, with 16 bases between the two ends. The V gene's germline CDR1 is LGHNA and CDR2 YSLEER. The CDR3 length is 16 residues. TCRdb independently ran MiXCR on the RT-PCR reads; one entry per CDR3 protein. The sample consists of under 850,000 distinct CDR3 sequences, about 18% of them appearing once. The source was PBMCs from blood, collected 5 days after vaccination. The chain joins TRBV4-3 to TRBJ1-1; D call uncertain. The clonotype was recovered from a man aged 45 to 65 who received an inactivated influenza vaccine. The CDR3 sequence is CASSRVLRAENTEAFF. The DNA for the CDR3 is TGCGCCAGCAGCCGAGTTTTAAGGGCCGAGAACACTGAAGCTTTCTTT.